A selection of T cell receptor beta chains follows, all from one sample in a study of T cell responses to AZD1222 COVID-19 vaccine. The data were produced by immunoSEQ multiplex PCR, yet TCRdb's version contains in-frame clones alone and is incomplete. The sample consists of around 83,000 clones, about nine tenths of them appearing once. Here the sequenced sample was peripheral blood, taken 28 days after the second AZD1222 dose. The source of these receptors is an adult who received the AZD1222 COVID-19 vaccine. CDR3s include the opening cysteine and the closing phenylalanine or tryptophan. Each record gives: V gene, J gene, clone size, D gene, CDR3 protein, CDR3 DNA. D genes are given only for firm matches. Clone size appears in some rows only: once, few, many, or a class for an expanded clone.

>TRBV24-1|TRBJ1-2|-|TRBD1
CATRGPGQAARGYGYTF
TGTGCCACCCGCGGCCCTGGACAGGCGGCACGAGGCTATGGCTACACCTTC
>TRBV18|TRBJ2-1|once|-
CASSPTRGANEQFF
TGTGCCAGCTCACCCACCCGGGGGGCTAATGAGCAGTTCTTC
>TRBV6-5|TRBJ2-1|-|-
CASSYSGSHSYNEQFF
TGTGCCAGCAGTTACTCGGGCAGCCACTCCTACAATGAGCAGTTCTTC
>TRBV21-1|TRBJ1-4|-|-
CASSKEGDRKGQNEKLFF
TGTGCCAGCAGCAAAGAGGGGGACAGGAAGGGGCAAAATGAAAAACTGTTTTTT
>TRBV6-5|TRBJ2-1|-|TRBD1
CASRGGRQGANEQFF
TGTGCCAGCAGGGGTGGAAGACAGGGGGCCAATGAGCAGTTCTTC
>TRBV18|TRBJ1-1|-|TRBD1
CASSPNGQGARALF
TGTGCCAGCTCACCCAACGGACAGGGGGCACGGGCTCTCTTT
>TRBV10-3|TRBJ1-6|-|-
CAISESAGSNSPLHF
TGTGCCATCAGTGAGTCAGCAGGGAGTAATTCACCCCTCCACTTT
>TRBV7-2|TRBJ2-1|-|-
CASSVHRAPLYNEQFF
TGTGCCAGCAGCGTTCACAGGGCCCCCCTTTACAATGAGCAGTTCTTC
>TRBV4-1|TRBJ2-7|-|-
CASSHSNSPATGPEQYF
TGCGCCAGCAGCCACTCCAATTCCCCGGCAACAGGGCCCGAGCAGTACTTC
>TRBV5-8|TRBJ1-3|-|-
CASSLLGSSGNTIYF
TGTGCCAGCAGCTTGTTAGGCAGCTCTGGAAACACCATATATTTT
>TRBV6-6|TRBJ1-1|-|-
CASSIQPGTEAFF
TGTGCCAGCAGTATCCAGCCAGGGACTGAAGCTTTCTTT
>TRBV9|TRBJ1-3|-|-
CASSADRGNTIYF
TGTGCCAGCAGCGCCGACAGGGGAAACACCATATATTTT
>TRBV3-1/TRBV3-2|TRBJ1-1|-|-
CASSHSARNTEAFF
TGTGCCAGCAGCCATTCAGCGCGGAACACTGAAGCTTTCTTT
>TRBV7-7|TRBJ2-1|-|-
CASSLASPGPGNEQFF
TGTGCTAGCAGCTTAGCGTCGCCGGGACCGGGCAATGAGCAGTTCTTC
>TRBV13|TRBJ1-3|-|-
CASSYDSLSGNTIYF
TGTGCCAGCAGTTATGACAGTCTCTCTGGAAACACCATATATTTT
>TRBV7-3|TRBJ1-4|-|-
CASSLTGRGEKLFF
TGTGCCAGCAGCTTAACAGGGAGGGGTGAAAAACTGTTTTTT
>TRBV28|TRBJ1-1|-|-
CASSTRDTSLSEAFF
TGTGCCAGCAGTACCCGGGACACCTCGTTAAGTGAAGCTTTCTTT
>TRBV5-8|TRBJ1-5|-|-
CASSGGAGGGQPQHF
TGTGCCAGCAGCGGGGGGGCCGGGGGTGGTCAGCCCCAGCATTTT
>TRBV5-1|TRBJ1-1|once|-
CASSLGGGFGTEAFF
TGCGCCAGCAGCTTGGGCGGCGGGTTTGGCACTGAAGCTTTCTTT
>TRBV19|TRBJ1-5|-|-
CASSIDQGSNQPQHF
TGTGCCAGTAGTATAGATCAGGGGAGCAATCAGCCCCAGCATTTT
>TRBV5-6|TRBJ2-6|-|-
CASSLARISGANVLTF
TGTGCCAGCAGCTTGGCTCGCATCTCTGGGGCCAACGTCCTGACTTTC
>TRBV9|TRBJ1-1|-|-
CASSAGHTNTEAFF
TGTGCCAGCAGCGCTGGACATACGAACACTGAAGCTTTCTTT
>TRBV5-1|TRBJ2-7|few|-
CASSFGISSYEQYF
TGCGCCAGCAGCTTCGGCATATCCTCCTACGAGCAGTACTTC
>TRBV27|TRBJ2-3|-|TRBD2
CASSSRRGAGTDTQYF
TGTGCCAGCAGTTCGCGGCGGGGGGCGGGCACAGATACGCAGTATTTT
>TRBV7-9|TRBJ2-1|-|TRBD2
CASSPPAGVYNEQFF
TGTGCCAGCAGCCCACCGGCGGGGGTCTACAATGAGCAGTTCTTC
>TRBV5-1|TRBJ2-3|-|-
CASSLGDTTDTQYF
TGCGCCAGCAGCTTGGGGGACACCACAGATACGCAGTATTTT
>TRBV23-1|TRBJ2-1|-|-
CASKYTPVGRTSYNEQFF
TGCGCCAGCAAGTACACCCCCGTGGGGCGGACCTCCTACAATGAGCAGTTCTTC
>TRBV9|TRBJ1-2|-|-
CASSVAVTYGYTF
TGTGCCAGCAGCGTAGCTGTGACCTATGGCTACACCTTC
>TRBV19|TRBJ1-4|-|-
CASKTEPGSNEKLFF
TGTGCCAGTAAAACCGAACCAGGATCCAATGAAAAACTGTTTTTT
>TRBV6-2/TRBV6-3|TRBJ1-2|once|-
CASSPDGNYGYTF
TGTGCCAGCAGCCCGGACGGAAACTATGGCTACACCTTC
>TRBV4-1|TRBJ2-1|-|-
CASSQDGAAKQFF
TGCGCCAGCAGCCAAGATGGGGCAGCCAAGCAGTTCTTC
>TRBV7-8|TRBJ1-6|-|-
CASSHNLGRRQAQYNSPLHF
TGTGCCAGCAGCCACAATCTTGGACGCAGACAGGCCCAATATAATTCACCCCTCCACTTT
>TRBV6-2/TRBV6-3|TRBJ2-6|-|TRBD1
CASSSTGAGANVLTF
TGTGCCAGCAGTTCTACAGGGGCTGGGGCCAACGTCCTGACTTTC
>TRBV7-9|TRBJ2-7|few|TRBD2
CASSLFQGGVEQYF
TGTGCCAGCAGCTTATTCCAGGGAGGGGTCGAGCAGTACTTC
>TRBV9|TRBJ2-3|-|TRBD2
CASSVGGGGADTQYF
TGTGCCAGCAGCGTAGGCGGGGGTGGAGCAGATACGCAGTATTTT
>TRBV2|TRBJ2-1|few|TRBD2
CASTPLGAGGRNEQFF
TGTGCCAGCACACCCTTGGGGGCGGGGGGGAGGAATGAGCAGTTCTTC
>TRBV27|TRBJ2-7|-|TRBD1
CASSFRAGGTYEQYF
TGTGCCAGCAGTTTCCGGGCAGGGGGCACCTACGAGCAGTACTTC
>TRBV13|TRBJ2-3|-|TRBD2
CASSSSLASGFSDTQYF
TGTGCCAGCAGCTCATCCCTCGCTAGCGGATTCTCAGATACGCAGTATTTT
>TRBV18|TRBJ2-1|-|TRBD1
CASSLATGVGNEQFF
TGTGCCAGCTCATTAGCGACAGGGGTCGGGAATGAGCAGTTCTTC
>TRBV30|TRBJ1-6|-|-
CAWATGTFNSPLHF
TGTGCCTGGGCTACCGGGACTTTTAATTCACCCCTCCACTTT
>TRBV10-1|TRBJ2-7|-|TRBD1
CASSDLMGTEAFYEQYF
TGCGCCAGCAGTGACCTAATGGGGACAGAGGCTTTCTACGAGCAGTACTTC
>TRBV12-5|TRBJ2-2|-|-
CASGLDVGAGELFF
TGTGCTAGTGGTTTGGACGTTGGTGCCGGGGAGCTGTTTTTT
>TRBV30|TRBJ1-3|-|-
CAFGSSGNTIYF
TGTGCCTTCGGAAGCTCTGGAAACACCATATATTTT
>TRBV28|TRBJ1-1|-|-
CASTTRTWETEAFF
TGTGCCAGCACCACTAGGACCTGGGAGACTGAAGCTTTCTTT
>TRBV5-1|TRBJ1-1|few|-
CASSLVAAGGTEAFF
TGCGCCAGCAGCTTGGTCGCAGCTGGGGGAACTGAAGCTTTCTTT
>TRBV6-5|TRBJ1-6|-|-
CASTYREGYSPLHF
TGTGCCAGCACCTATAGGGAGGGATATTCACCCCTCCACTTT
>TRBV29-1|TRBJ2-3|-|-
CSVVQHSTDTQYF
TGCAGCGTTGTTCAACATTCCACAGATACGCAGTATTTT
>TRBV28|TRBJ2-7|once|TRBD1
CASSRPGTGSYEQYF
TGTGCCAGCAGCCGTCCCGGGACAGGCTCCTACGAGCAGTACTTC
>TRBV5-6|TRBJ2-7|once|-
CASSLAQGAYEQYF
TGTGCCAGCAGCTTGGCCCAGGGCGCCTACGAGCAGTACTTC
>TRBV7-8|TRBJ1-2|-|TRBD1
CASSLATGRGYGYTF
TGTGCCAGCAGCTTAGCGACAGGGAGGGGCTATGGCTACACCTTC
>TRBV28|TRBJ1-6|few|TRBD1
CASSIRTGGYSPLHF
TGTGCCAGCAGTATACGGACAGGGGGCTATTCACCCCTCCACTTT
>TRBV11-3|TRBJ2-2|-|TRBD1
CASSFRDSANTGELFF
TGTGCCAGCAGCTTCCGGGACAGTGCGAACACCGGGGAGCTGTTTTTT
>TRBV21-1|TRBJ1-5|once|-
CASAGGRAIYSNQPQHF
TGTGCCAGCGCAGGGGGCAGGGCAATCTATAGCAATCAGCCCCAGCATTTT